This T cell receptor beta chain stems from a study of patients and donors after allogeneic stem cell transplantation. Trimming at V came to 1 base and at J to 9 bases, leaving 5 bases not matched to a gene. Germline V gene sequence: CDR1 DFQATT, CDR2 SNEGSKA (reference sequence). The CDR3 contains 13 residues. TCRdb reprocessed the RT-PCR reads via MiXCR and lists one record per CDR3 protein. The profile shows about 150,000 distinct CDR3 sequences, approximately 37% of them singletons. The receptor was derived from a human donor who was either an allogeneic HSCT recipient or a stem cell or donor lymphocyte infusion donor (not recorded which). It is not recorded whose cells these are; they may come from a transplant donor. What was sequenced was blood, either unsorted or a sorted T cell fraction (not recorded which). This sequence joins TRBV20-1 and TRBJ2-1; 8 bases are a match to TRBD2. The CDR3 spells CSARAGGLREQFF. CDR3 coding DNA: TGCAGTGCTAGAGCGGGGGGGCTCCGTGAGCAGTTCTTC.